The rows below give T cell receptor beta chains drawn from one sample of a study of CD8 T cells in ankylosing spondylitis. From the 5' RACE reads, TCRdb called clonotypes with MiXCR, one entry per CDR3 protein. The data hold a few hundred thousand distinct CDR3 sequences, with roughly 17% observed a single time. Material for sequencing was blood, either unsorted or a sorted T cell fraction (not recorded which). These TCRs come from a male donor with ankylosing spondylitis. CDR3s include the opening cysteine and the closing phenylalanine or tryptophan.

TRBV5-1	TRBJ1-2	CASSLSGGVYGYTF
TRBV7-4	TRBJ2-7	CASSPRTSDLSYEQYF
TRBV27	TRBJ2-5	CASSLRARGTGIQETQYF
TRBV10-3	TRBJ2-3	CAISDGPGADTQYF
TRBV4-2	TRBJ2-5	CASSQDTGLGLTQYF
TRBV5-6	TRBJ2-3	CAIGLRRVWGFRKDTQYF
TRBV28	TRBJ1-1	CASSLGVAEAFF
TRBV12-3/TRBV12-4	TRBJ2-3	CASSGYGPGSTDTQYF
TRBV20-1	TRBJ1-5	CSARQGEVQPQHF
TRBV5-1	TRBJ2-7	CASSLASGGVYEQYF
TRBV5-1	TRBJ1-1	CASSSAGGLGTEAFF
TRBV7-9	TRBJ1-5	CASSSTDRRAAYSNQPQHF
TRBV12-3/TRBV12-4	TRBJ1-2	CASRSKNYGYTF
TRBV7-6	TRBJ2-7	CASSMNSGRPQYF
TRBV20-1	TRBJ2-5	CSAPRELAGAPETQYF
TRBV5-5	TRBJ2-1	CASSLVLAGGPEQFF
TRBV3-1	TRBJ1-3	CASSPRDGSSGNTIYF
TRBV5-6	TRBJ2-1	CASSPGLAARDEQFF
TRBV6-1	TRBJ2-7	CASSPRRRGDRVEQYF
TRBV6-1	TRBJ2-7	CASSPDRGFYEQYF
TRBV20-1	TRBJ2-5	CSASSPGGRYPQETQYF
TRBV20-1	TRBJ1-5	CSASGRAGDQPQHF
TRBV3-1	TRBJ2-2	CASWPGGSGELFF
TRBV5-1	TRBJ2-2	CASSSTSGTTGELFF
TRBV12-3/TRBV12-4	TRBJ2-7	CASSPHSVAGEQYF
TRBV6-1	TRBJ1-2	CASTLRREGGGYTF
TRBV7-6	TRBJ2-5	CASSLVGGSPDF
TRBV5-1	TRBJ1-2	CASTPLNGAVEGYTF
TRBV6-5	TRBJ2-3	CASSYSGTPLSTDTQYF
TRBV6-2/TRBV6-3	TRBJ1-1	CASSMASWTGTMNTEAFF
TRBV12-3/TRBV12-4	TRBJ1-5	CASLPGQGNQPQHF
TRBV5-5	TRBJ1-4	CASSGGGTNEKLFF
TRBV20-1	TRBJ2-7	CSATNRDRGTHEQYF
TRBV20-1	TRBJ2-3	CSASLWGGTDTQYF
TRBV30	TRBJ2-7	CAWNRQGVSYEQYF
TRBV5-1	TRBJ2-1	CASSTTGVGNEQFF
TRBV7-8	TRBJ1-5	CASSLGQGGPQPQHF
TRBV12-3/TRBV12-4	TRBJ2-7	CASRPTMSYEQYF
TRBV4-1	TRBJ2-2	CASSQEPTGGPNTGELFF
TRBV3-1	TRBJ2-3	CASSRTSGGAGTDTQYF
TRBV11-2	TRBJ2-5	CASSLQSGEQETQYF
TRBV18	TRBJ2-3	CASSPSMAYTDTQYF
TRBV7-9	TRBJ1-1	CASSLGTGPNTEAFF
TRBV2	TRBJ1-2	CASSENRSYGYTF
TRBV3-1	TRBJ2-1	CASSPGGLFSYNEQFF
TRBV7-2	TRBJ2-2	CASSALASNTGELFF
TRBV30	TRBJ1-1	CAWSARAGEAFF
TRBV5-1	TRBJ2-2	CASSPQGDTGELFF